This entry lists 20 T cell receptor beta chains sequenced from one sample in a study of T cells in Graves' hyperthyroidism and ophthalmopathy. Amplified TCR beta CDR3 regions came from RNA transcripts. The HTBI primer set was used in a first-round RT-PCR of the TCR CDR3. Each CDR3 protein is one row after TCRdb ran MiXCR on the multiplex PCR reads. The data hold 270,000 or so distinct CDR3 sequences, with around 15% observed a single time. The sample consisted of blood. Receptors were obtained from a woman between 50 and 59 years old with Graves' hyperthyroidism that later progressed to Graves' ophthalmopathy.

In this sample, this clonotype turned up many times. CDR3 protein: CATSRTVGRETQYF. The CDR3 DNA sequence: TGTGCCACCAGCAGGACGGTGGGTCGGGAGACCCAGTACTTC. The chain joins TRBV15 to TRBJ2-5; D is undetermined. This CDR3 region has 14 residues. Looked up from germline, CDR1 is LNHNV and CDR2 is YYDKDF (reference sequence). The V and J ends lost 3 bases and 5 bases respectively, with 13 bases between them.

Ten or more counts support this clonotype. The genes are TRBV27 and TRBJ2-5; D is possibly TRBD1 or TRBD2 (5 bases each). This CDR3 is 14 amino acids long. V lost 5 bases to trimming and J lost 0 bases, with 10 bases between them. CDR1 and CDR2 from the germline V gene are MNHEY and SMNVEV (reference sequence). The CDR3 DNA follows: TGTGCCAGCAGTATCCGGGGCCACCAAGAGACCCAGTACTTC. Its protein is CASSIRGHQETQYF.

This clonotype was observed a handful of times. The rearrangement uses TRBV19 and TRBJ2-5; 8 positions match TRBD2. The CDR3 length is 13 residues. The junction had 10 bases not matched to a gene; V was cut back by 6 bases and J by 10 bases. CDR1 LNHDA and CDR2 SQIVND come from the germline V gene (reference sequence). The DNA of the CDR3 is TGTGCCAGTAGCCCCGGCAGCGGGAGCGGCCAGTACTTC. This codes for CASSPGSGSGQYF.

This clonotype was observed many times. V usage is TRBV5-1 and J usage is TRBJ1-1; D call uncertain. The length of the CDR3 is 15 residues. The germline gives CDR1 SGHRS, CDR2 YFSETQ. With 3 bases removed from V and 1 base from J, the gap between germline ends came to 13 bases. This chain's CDR3 is CASSWGGPTNTEAFF. The CDR3 DNA sequence: TGCGCCAGCAGCTGGGGTGGGCCCACGAACACTGAAGCTTTCTTT. Full variable domain (rest looked up from reference TRBV5-1 and TRBJ1-1): KAGVTQTPRYLIKTRGQQVTLSCSPISGHRSVSWYQQTPGQGLQFLFEYFSETQRNKGNFPGRFSGRQFSNSRSEMNVSTLELGDSALYLCASSWGGPTNTEAFFGQGTRLTVV.

Many counts were recorded for this clonotype. The CDR3 DNA sequence: TGTGCCAGCACCATAGGGACGGGACCCCAAGAGACCCAGTACTTC. Its translation is CASTIGTGPQETQYF. The J gene is TRBJ2-5, the V gene TRBV28; D is possibly TRBD1 or TRBD2 (5 bases each). The CDR3 sequence is 15 residues long. V lost 7 bases and J 1 base, leaving 16 bases between the germline ends. CDR1 MDHEN and CDR2 SYDVKM come from the germline V gene.

This clonotype was picked up many times. The genes are TRBV10-3 and TRBJ2-3; 13 nucleotides align to TRBD2. V dropped 4 bases and J dropped 2; count of bases not matched to a gene: 3. CDR3 length: 16 residues. CDR1 and CDR2 from the germline V gene are ENHRY and SYGVKD. The CDR3 sequence: CAISGGLAGTTDTQYF. The CDR3 coding sequence is TGTGCCATCAGTGGGGGACTAGCGGGGACCACAGATACGCAGTATTTT.

The chain couples TRBV14 to TRBJ1-2; D uncertain. V was shortened by 4 bases and J by 4 bases, with 22 bases between the two germline ends. Germline CDR1 reads SGHDN; CDR2 reads FVKESK. The CDR3 runs to 17 residues. In DNA form, the CDR3 reads TGTGCCAGCAGCCCCCGGACCCGAATGTTCGACTTCTATGGCTACACCTTC. Amino acids: CASSPRTRMFDFYGYTF.

This clonotype came up many times. This sequence joins TRBV30 and TRBJ2-3, with D unclear. Germline lookup yields CDR1 GTSNPN and CDR2 SVGIG (reference sequence). CDR3 length: 11 residues. The V end was cut by 2 bases, the J end by 6 bases, with 6 bases between. CDR3 residues: CAWSPRDTQYF. CDR3 bases: TGTGCCTGGAGTCCTAGGGATACGCAGTATTTT. The whole variable domain, remainder taken from reference TRBV30 and TRBJ2-3, is SQTIHQWPATLVQPVGSPLSLECTVEGTSNPNLYWYRQAAGRGLQLLFYSVGIGQISSEVPQNLSASRPQDRQFILSSKKLLLSDSGFYLCAWSPRDTQYFGPGTRLTVL.

The rearrangement links TRBV3-1 to TRBJ1-2, with D uncertain. CDR1 and CDR2 from the germline V gene are LGHDT and YNNKEL (reference sequence). Trimming left V 6 bases short and J 8 bases short, with 10 bases between. There are 11 residues in the CDR3. The CDR3 nucleotides read TGTGCCAGCAGTGGCTTTAGGGGCTACACCTTC. Protein product: CASSGFRGYTF.

The J gene is TRBJ2-2, the V gene TRBV20-1; D gene unclear. Germline values: CDR1 DFQATT, CDR2 SNEGSKA (reference sequence). Trimming stripped 0 bases from V and 5 bases from J, with 10 bases between. The CDR3 is made up of 14 amino acids. CDR3 coding DNA: TGCAGTGCTAGAGATGGCGGCGAAACCGGGGAGCTGTTTTTT. This translates into CSARDGGETGELFF.

This clonotype was found many times. The rearrangement joins TRBV15 to TRBJ2-3, with a tentative D call TRBD2 (6 bases). CDR1 and CDR2 from the germline V gene are LNHNV and YYDKDF (reference sequence). The CDR3 has 15 residues. With 0 bases removed from V and 6 bases from J, the gap between germline ends came to 13 bases. CDR3 sequence: CATSRDAGPGDTQYF. The CDR3 DNA is TGTGCCACCAGCAGAGATGCGGGACCCGGGGATACGCAGTATTTT. The variable domain in full, completed from reference TRBV15 and TRBJ2-3, reads DAMVIQNPRYQVTQFGKPVTLSCSQTLNHNVMYWYQQKSSQAPKLLFHYYDKDFNNEADTPDNFQSRRPNTSFCFLDIRSPGLGDTAMYLCATSRDAGPGDTQYFGPGTRLTVL.

This clonotype came up many times. The V call is TRBV27, the J call TRBJ2-3, with a tentative D call TRBD2 (7 bases). The CDR3 spans 13 residues. V dropped 8 bases and J dropped 9 bases, with 18 bases sitting between them. Per germline, CDR1 MNHEY and CDR2 SMNVEV (reference sequence). The DNA of the CDR3 is TGTGCCAGCGGGGGGGGCTTGGGTGTGACGCAGTATTTT. It codes for CASGGGLGVTQYF.

V is TRBV27 and J is TRBJ2-3, with TRBD1 identical over 8 bases. CDR3 length equals 17 residues. Germline V lookup: CDR1 MNHEY, CDR2 SMNVEV (reference sequence). The J segment lost 2 bases and the V segment lost 2 bases, leaving 9 bases of the junction unmatched. CDR3 region: CASSLTSGTGVTDTQYF. The CDR3 DNA reads as TGTGCCAGCAGTTTAACGAGTGGGACAGGAGTCACAGATACGCAGTATTTT.

This clonotype came up many times. The rearrangement joins TRBV28 to TRBJ1-5; possible D gene TRBD1, 6 bases. From germline, CDR1 is MDHEN and CDR2 SYDVKM. This CDR3 contains 18 residues. V lost 6 bases and J lost 1, with 22 bases in between. CDR3 loop: CASRRGARGLLSNQPQHF. The CDR3 DNA sequence: TGTGCCAGCAGACGGGGGGCCCGGGGGCTCTTGAGCAATCAGCCCCAGCATTTT.

This clonotype was found many times. V and J are TRBV6-1 and TRBJ1-5, with D perhaps TRBD1 (5 bases). The CDR3 loop spans 13 amino acids. Looked up from germline, CDR1 is MNHNS and CDR2 is SASEGT. The V end lost 5 bases, the J end lost 11 bases, and 16 bases lay between the germline ends. The CDR3 spells CASSKMGDQAQHF. Here the CDR3 DNA reads TGTGCCAGCAGTAAAATGGGGGACCAGGCCCAGCATTTT.

This clonotype has a count of ten or more. This sequence joins TRBV6-6 and TRBJ2-7, with a possible D match to TRBD2 (6 bases). There are 14 residues in the CDR3. Germline V gives CDR1 MNHNY, CDR2 SVGAGI (reference sequence). V was trimmed by 0 bases and J by 3 bases, leaving 9 bases between them. CDR3 sequence reads: CASSYSTEGYEQYF. For the CDR3, the DNA is TGTGCCAGCAGTTACTCTACGGAGGGCTACGAGCAGTACTTC.

The table lists this clonotype with many counts. This sequence joins TRBV28 and TRBJ1-1, with no clear D. This CDR3 spans 13 amino acids. CDR1 and CDR2 from the germline V gene are MDHEN and SYDVKM. Trimming stripped 7 bases from V and 1 base from J, with 10 bases between. CDR3 in DNA: TGTGCCAGCAACATACAGCAGAACACTGAAGCTTTCTTT. Protein sequence: CASNIQQNTEAFF.

V and J are TRBV27 and TRBJ2-2; no clear D. This CDR3 region has 18 residues. Trimming removed 10 bases from V and 2 bases from J, with 26 bases in between. Looked up from germline, CDR1 is MNHEY and CDR2 is SMNVEV (reference sequence). CDR3 region: CATPVWVPTGPNTGELFF. CDR3 nucleotides: TGTGCCACTCCGGTATGGGTTCCAACCGGGCCCAACACCGGGGAGCTGTTTTTT.

The rearrangement links TRBV29-1 to TRBJ2-7; 10 bases match TRBD1. CDR3 length equals 13 residues. J gave up 5 bases and V 4 bases, and 5 bases lay outside the gene matches. CDR1 is SQVTM and CDR2 is ANQGSEA in the germline V gene. The CDR3, as DNA: TGCAGCGTTGCCCCGACAGGGGGCGACGAGCAGTACTTC. Its protein product is CSVAPTGGDEQYF.

Only a few counts were recorded for this clonotype. CDR3 sequence: CASSPKGTPIYNEQFF. The CDR3 nucleotides are TGCGCCAGCAGCCCCAAAGGGACACCCATTTACAATGAGCAGTTCTTC. This rearrangement joins TRBV5-1 to TRBJ2-1, with D possibly TRBD1 on 6 matching bases. The CDR3 is made up of 16 amino acids. V lost 4 bases, J lost 4 bases, and 18 bases lay in between. Germline V lookup: CDR1 SGHRS, CDR2 YFSETQ.